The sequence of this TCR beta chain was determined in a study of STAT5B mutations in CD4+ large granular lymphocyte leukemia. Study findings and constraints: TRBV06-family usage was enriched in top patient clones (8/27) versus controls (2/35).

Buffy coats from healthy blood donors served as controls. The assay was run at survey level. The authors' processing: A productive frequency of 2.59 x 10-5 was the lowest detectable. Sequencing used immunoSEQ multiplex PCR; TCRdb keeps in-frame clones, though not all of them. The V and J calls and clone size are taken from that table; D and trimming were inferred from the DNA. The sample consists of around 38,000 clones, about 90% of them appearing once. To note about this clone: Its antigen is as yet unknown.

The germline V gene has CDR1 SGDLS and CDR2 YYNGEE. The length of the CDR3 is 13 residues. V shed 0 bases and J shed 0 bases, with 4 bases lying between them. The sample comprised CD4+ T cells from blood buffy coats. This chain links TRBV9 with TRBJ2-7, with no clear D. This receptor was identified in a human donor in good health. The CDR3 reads CASSVGPSYEQYF. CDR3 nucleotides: TGTGCCAGCAGCGTAGGACCCTCCTACGAGCAGTACTTC.